Listed here is a single T cell receptor beta chain. The antigen remains unidentified. This sample is part of a study of post-analysis software for immune sequencing data. Study-level background: The study covered relapsing-remitting, secondary progressive and progressive-relapsing courses of multiple sclerosis.

Trimming removed 4 bases from V and 7 bases from J; junction bases left unmatched: 3. The CDR3 is 13 residues long. Germline loops: CDR1 MNHNS, CDR2 SASEGT. Unique molecular identifiers were carried by the TCR beta cDNA libraries. Some 500,000 cDNA molecules were obtained per 1 to 10 million input T cells. MiXCR, applied by TCRdb to the PCR reads, yields one record per CDR3 protein. There are 700,000 to 800,000 distinct CDR3 sequences in the sample; just under 30% occur only once, and around 0.55% lies in the top ten. General study results and limits: Controls had lower frequencies than patients of 4 or 5 TRBV segments, which included TRBV5-6, TRBV5-1 and TRBV20-1. There was significantly lower normalized Chao1 diversity in multiple sclerosis patients than in controls. The authors found that F measure strongly co-clustered same-batch samples.

Sequenced material: blood. The rearrangement joins TRBV6-1 to TRBJ2-7, with 11 bases lining up with TRBD1. The TCR originated in a girl aged 10-17 years with multiple sclerosis. In DNA, the CDR3 is TGTGCCAGCAGTGGGGACAGGGGGATTGAGCAGTACTTC. Protein: CASSGDRGIEQYF.